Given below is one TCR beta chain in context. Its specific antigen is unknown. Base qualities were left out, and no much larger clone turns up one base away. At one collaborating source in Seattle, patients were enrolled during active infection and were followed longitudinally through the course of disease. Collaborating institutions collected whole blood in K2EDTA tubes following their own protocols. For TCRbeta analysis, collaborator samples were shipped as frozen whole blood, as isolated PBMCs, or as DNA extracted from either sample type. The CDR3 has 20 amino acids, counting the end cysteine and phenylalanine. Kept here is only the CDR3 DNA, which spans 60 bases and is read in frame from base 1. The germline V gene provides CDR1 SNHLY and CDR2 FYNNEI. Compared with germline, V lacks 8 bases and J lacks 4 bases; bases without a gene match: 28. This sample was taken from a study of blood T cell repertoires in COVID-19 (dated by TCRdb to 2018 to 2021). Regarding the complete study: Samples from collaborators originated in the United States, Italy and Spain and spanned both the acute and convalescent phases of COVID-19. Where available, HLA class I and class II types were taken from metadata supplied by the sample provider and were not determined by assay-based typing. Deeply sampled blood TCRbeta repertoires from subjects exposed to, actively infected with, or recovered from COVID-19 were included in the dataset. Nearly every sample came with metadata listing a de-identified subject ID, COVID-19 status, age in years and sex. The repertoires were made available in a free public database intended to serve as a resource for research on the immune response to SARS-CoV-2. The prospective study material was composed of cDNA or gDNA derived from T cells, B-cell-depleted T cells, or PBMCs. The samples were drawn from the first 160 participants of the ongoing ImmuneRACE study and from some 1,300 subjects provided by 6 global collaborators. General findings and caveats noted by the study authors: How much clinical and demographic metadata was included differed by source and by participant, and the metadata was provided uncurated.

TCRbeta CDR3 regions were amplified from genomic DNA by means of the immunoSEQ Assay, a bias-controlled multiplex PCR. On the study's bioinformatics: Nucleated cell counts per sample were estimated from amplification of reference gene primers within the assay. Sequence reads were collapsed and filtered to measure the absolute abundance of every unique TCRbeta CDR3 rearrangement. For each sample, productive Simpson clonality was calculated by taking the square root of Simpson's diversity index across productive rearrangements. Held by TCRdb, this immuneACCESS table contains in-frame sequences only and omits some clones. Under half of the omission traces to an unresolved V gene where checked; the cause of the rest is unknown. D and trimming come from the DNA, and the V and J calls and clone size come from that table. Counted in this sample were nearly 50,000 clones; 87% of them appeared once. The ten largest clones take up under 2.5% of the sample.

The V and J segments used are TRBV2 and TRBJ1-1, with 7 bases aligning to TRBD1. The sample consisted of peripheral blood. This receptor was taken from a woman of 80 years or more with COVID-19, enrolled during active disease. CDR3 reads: CASERGVVTGAIPGVTEAFF. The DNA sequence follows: TGTGCCAGCGAGCGCGGCGTAGTCACAGGGGCCATACCAGGGGTCACTGAAGCTTTCTTT.